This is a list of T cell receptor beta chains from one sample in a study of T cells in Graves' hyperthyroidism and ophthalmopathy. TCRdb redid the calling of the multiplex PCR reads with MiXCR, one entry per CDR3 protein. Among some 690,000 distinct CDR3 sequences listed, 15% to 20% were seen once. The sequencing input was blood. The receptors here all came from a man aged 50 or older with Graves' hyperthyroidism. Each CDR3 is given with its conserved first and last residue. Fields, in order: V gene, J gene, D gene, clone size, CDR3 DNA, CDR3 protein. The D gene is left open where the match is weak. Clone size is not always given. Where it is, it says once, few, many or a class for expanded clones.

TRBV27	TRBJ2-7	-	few	TGTGCCAGCAGTTTAAACAGGGTGAACGGCGAGCAGTACTTC	CASSLNRVNGEQYF
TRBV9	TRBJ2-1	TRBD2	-	TGTGCCAGCAGCGTATGGGCTAGCGGGACCTCCTACAATGAGCAGTTCTTC	CASSVWASGTSYNEQFF
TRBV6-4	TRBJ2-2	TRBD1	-	TGTGACAGCAGTACATCCAGGGGGCTCCACACCGGGGAGCTGTTTTTT	CDSSTSRGLHTGELFF
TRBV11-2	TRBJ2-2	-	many	TGTGCCAGCAGCTTAGTCCAAGGCTCGGCCGGGGAGCTGTTTTTT	CASSLVQGSAGELFF
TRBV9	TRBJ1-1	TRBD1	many	TGTGCCAGCAGCCCCCGGACAGGGAAATCCACTGAAGCTTTCTTT	CASSPRTGKSTEAFF
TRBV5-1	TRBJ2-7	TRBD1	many	TGCGCCAGCAGCTTGGCCTACGGGACAGTTACCTACGAGCAGTACTTC	CASSLAYGTVTYEQYF
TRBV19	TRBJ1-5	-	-	TGTGCCAGTAGTATTCTCAAATTGGCTAATCAGCCCCAGCATTTT	CASSILKLANQPQHF
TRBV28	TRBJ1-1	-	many	TGTGCCAGCAGTTCCCAGGACACTGAAGCTTTCTTT	CASSSQDTEAFF
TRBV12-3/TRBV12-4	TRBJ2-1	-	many	TGTGCCAGCAGTTTAGCAGCCGGGATGGGGGGTAATGAGCAGTTCTTC	CASSLAAGMGGNEQFF
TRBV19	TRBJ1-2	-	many	TGTGCCAGTAGTATCCGTTTTAGTCTTGGCTACACCTTC	CASSIRFSLGYTF
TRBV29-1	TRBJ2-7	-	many	TGCAGCGTTAAGGAGGCAGGGGAGCAGTACTTC	CSVKEAGEQYF
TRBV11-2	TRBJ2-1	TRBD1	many	TGTGCCAGCAGCTTACGGGACAGCCACCCGCAGTTCTTC	CASSLRDSHPQFF
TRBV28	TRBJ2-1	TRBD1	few	TGTGCCGGCAGTTCAAGGACAGGGGGAGGATCCTCCTACAATGAGCAGTTCTTC	CAGSSRTGGGSSYNEQFF
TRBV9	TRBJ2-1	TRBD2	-	TGTGCCAGCAGCGCCCGGACTAGCGCCACCAATGAGCAGTTCTTC	CASSARTSATNEQFF
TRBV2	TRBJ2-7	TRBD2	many	TGTGCCAGCAGTCTAGCGGGCGAGCAGTACTTC	CASSLAGEQYF
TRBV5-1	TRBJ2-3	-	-	TGCGCCAGCAGCGTAGACAGGGATACGCAGTATTTT	CASSVDRDTQYF
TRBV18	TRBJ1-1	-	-	TGTGCCAGCTCACCTGGCTGGGGGCATGACACTGAAGCTTTCTTT	CASSPGWGHDTEAFF
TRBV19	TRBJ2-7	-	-	TGTGCCAGTAGTGCGCTGACAGGGGAGGGCTACGAGCAGTACTTC	CASSALTGEGYEQYF
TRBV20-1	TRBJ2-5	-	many	TGCAGTGCTAGATTCGGAGAGACCCAGTACTTC	CSARFGETQYF
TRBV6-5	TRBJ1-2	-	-	TGTGCCGGCAGTTGGCTCGAGGCATCCTATGGCTACACCTTC	CAGSWLEASYGYTF
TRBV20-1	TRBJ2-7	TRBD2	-	TGCAGTGCTAGAGCGAGACTAGCGGGAGAGTCCTACGAGCAGTACTTC	CSARARLAGESYEQYF
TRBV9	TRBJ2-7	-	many	TGTGCCAGCAGCCAGTCGGGGAATTACTACGAGCAGTACTTC	CASSQSGNYYEQYF
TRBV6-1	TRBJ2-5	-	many	TGTGCCAGCAGTTCGGCTTACAGGGCTTCCCAAGAGACCCAGTACTTC	CASSSAYRASQETQYF
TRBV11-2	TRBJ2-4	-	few	TGTGCCAGCAGCTTGGAAGGTCTTACTAACATTCAGTACTTC	CASSLEGLTNIQYF
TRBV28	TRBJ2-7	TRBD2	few	TGTGCCAGCAGTTTGTCCTCGGGAGGTACCTACGAGCAGTACTTC	CASSLSSGGTYEQYF
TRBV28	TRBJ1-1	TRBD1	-	TGTGCCAGCAGCCCCCAGGGACAGGGAGGAACTAACACTGAAGCTTTCTTT	CASSPQGQGGTNTEAFF
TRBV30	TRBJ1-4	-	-	TGTGCCTGGGGGTCGGGACTAAAACTGTTTTTT	CAWGSGLKLFF
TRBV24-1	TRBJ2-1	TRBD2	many	TGTGCCACCAGTGACCGACCAAAGCCGGGACTAGCGGGAGCTGGTGAGCAGTTCTTC	CATSDRPKPGLAGAGEQFF
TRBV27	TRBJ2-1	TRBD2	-	TGTGCCAGCAGTTTATCGAGCGGGGATCGGCCCAATGAGCAGTTCTTC	CASSLSSGDRPNEQFF
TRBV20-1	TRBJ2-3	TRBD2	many	TGCAGTGCTAGGGGTAGCGGGAGCACAGATACGCAGTATTTT	CSARGSGSTDTQYF
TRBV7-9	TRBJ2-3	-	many	TGTGCCAGCAGCCCAGGGGCGGGAGCAACCACAGATACGCAGTATTTT	CASSPGAGATTDTQYF
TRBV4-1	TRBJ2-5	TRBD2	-	TGCGCCAGCAGCCAAGATATTAGCGGGAGGGGGAAAGAGACCCAGTACTTC	CASSQDISGRGKETQYF
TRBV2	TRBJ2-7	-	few	TGTGCCAGCAGTTATAGTTACGACGAGCAGTACTTC	CASSYSYDEQYF
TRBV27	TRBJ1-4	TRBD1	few	TGTGCCAGCAGTTTCGGTGGCGCAGGGGGCTGGGAAAAACTGTTTTTT	CASSFGGAGGWEKLFF
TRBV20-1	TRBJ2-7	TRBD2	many	TGCAGTGCTCTAGCGGGAGTCTCCTACGAGCAGTACTTC	CSALAGVSYEQYF
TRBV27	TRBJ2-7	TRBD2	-	TGTGCCAGCACCCACAGGACTAGCGGGTTCTACGAGCAGTACTTC	CASTHRTSGFYEQYF
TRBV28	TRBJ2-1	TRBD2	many	TGTGCCAGCAGCCAACTAGCGGGGGACCACAATGAGCAGTTCTTC	CASSQLAGDHNEQFF
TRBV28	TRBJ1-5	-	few	TGTGCCAGCAGTCCACATACCCTTCGGACAGCGACTGATCAGCCCCAGCATTTT	CASSPHTLRTATDQPQHF
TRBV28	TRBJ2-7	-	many	TGTGCCAGCAGTTCCAAGGACTACTACGAGCAGTACTTC	CASSSKDYYEQYF